This paragraph covers one TCR beta chain sequence. TCRdb derives one entry per CDR3 protein from the 5' RACE reads, leaving out DNA. The sample table includes about 420,000 distinct CDR3 sequences. The sample originates from a study of monozygotic twins with inflammatory bowel disease. The length of the CDR3 is 12 residues. Germline V gives CDR1 MNHEY, CDR2 SVGAGI. The receptor was isolated from a human donor with ulcerative colitis or Crohn's disease, or a healthy co-twin of an affected twin (not recorded which). The chain is built from TRBV6-5 and TRBJ2-2. The sequenced sample was blood. The CDR3: CASSYNPGELFF.